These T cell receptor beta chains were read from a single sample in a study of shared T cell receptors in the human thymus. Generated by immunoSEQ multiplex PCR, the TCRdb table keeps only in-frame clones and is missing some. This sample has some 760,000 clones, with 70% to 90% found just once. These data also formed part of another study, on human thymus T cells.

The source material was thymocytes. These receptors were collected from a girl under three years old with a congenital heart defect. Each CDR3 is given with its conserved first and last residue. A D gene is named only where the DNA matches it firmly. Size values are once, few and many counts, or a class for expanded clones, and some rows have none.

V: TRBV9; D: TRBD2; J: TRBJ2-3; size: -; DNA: TGTGCCAGCAGCGTAGGATCTTTGGCGGGGGGACAAGACCCTAGCACAGATACGCAGTATTTT; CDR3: CASSVGSLAGGQDPSTDTQYF
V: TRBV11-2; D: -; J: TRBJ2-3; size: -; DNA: TGTGCCAGCAGCTCGGAGCTGGCAGATACGCAGTATTTT; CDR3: CASSSELADTQYF
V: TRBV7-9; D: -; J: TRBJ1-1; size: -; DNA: TGTGCCAGCAGCTTAGGATGGTCGGGGAGGTACAACACTGAAGCTTTCTTT; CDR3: CASSLGWSGRYNTEAFF
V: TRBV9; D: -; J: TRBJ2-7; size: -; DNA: TGTGCCAGCAGCCGAAAAGGGGGCTCCTACGAGCAGTACTTC; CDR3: CASSRKGGSYEQYF
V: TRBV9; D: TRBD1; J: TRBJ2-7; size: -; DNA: TGTGCCAGCAGCGTAGAAGGGGGCATCAGCTACGAGCAGTACTTC; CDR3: CASSVEGGISYEQYF
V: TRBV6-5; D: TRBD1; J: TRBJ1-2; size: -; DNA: TGTGCCAGCAGTTACGGGGACAGCCGCGCTCCTTATGGCTACACCTTC; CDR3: CASSYGDSRAPYGYTF
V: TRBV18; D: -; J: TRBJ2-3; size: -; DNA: TGTGCCAGCTCACGAGGTGTGGCCACAGATACGCAGTATTTT; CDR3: CASSRGVATDTQYF
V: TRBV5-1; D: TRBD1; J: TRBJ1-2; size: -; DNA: TGCGCCAGCAGCTCCGGGACAGGGCCCTTGGGATATGGCTACACCTTC; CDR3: CASSSGTGPLGYGYTF
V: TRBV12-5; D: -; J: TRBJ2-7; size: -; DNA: TGTGCTAGTGGTTCTCCCCAGGGTTTACGGAACGAGCAGTACTTC; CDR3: CASGSPQGLRNEQYF
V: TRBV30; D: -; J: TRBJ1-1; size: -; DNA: TGTGCCTGGAGTGTGGAAGGGGCGGTGAACACTGAAGCTTTCTTT; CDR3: CAWSVEGAVNTEAFF
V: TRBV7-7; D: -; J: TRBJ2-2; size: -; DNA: TGTGCTAGCAGCCGACTCCAAGGGGGTCCCGGGGAGCTGTTTTTT; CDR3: CASSRLQGGPGELFF
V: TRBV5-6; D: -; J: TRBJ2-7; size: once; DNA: TGTGCCAGCAGCTTGGACGGAGAAGAGCTTCAGTACTTC; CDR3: CASSLDGEELQYF
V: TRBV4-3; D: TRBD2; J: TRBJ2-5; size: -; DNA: TGCGCCAGCAGCCAAGGCTGGGCGGGGGGGCGGTTCGGCACCCAAGAGACCCAGTACTTC; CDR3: CASSQGWAGGRFGTQETQYF
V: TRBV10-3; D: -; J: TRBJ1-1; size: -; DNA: TGTGCCATCAGGGAAACAGGAGGGGCTTTCTTT; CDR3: CAIRETGGAFF
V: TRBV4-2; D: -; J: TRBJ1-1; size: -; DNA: TGTGCCAGCAGCCGCCTTATGGAGGTGATAAGGAGGGAAAGCACTGAAGCTTTCTTT; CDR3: CASSRLMEVIRRESTEAFF
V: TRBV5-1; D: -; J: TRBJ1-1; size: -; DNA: TGCGCCAGCAGCTTACAGGCACAGGCGCTGAACACTGAAGCTTTCTTT; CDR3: CASSLQAQALNTEAFF
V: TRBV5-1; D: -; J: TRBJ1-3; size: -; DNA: TGCGCCAGCAGCTTGGATAGGACACCAGGAAACACCATATATTTT; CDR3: CASSLDRTPGNTIYF
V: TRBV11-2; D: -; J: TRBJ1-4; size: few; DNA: TGTGCCAGCAGCTTGCAGGGTGCAACTAATGAAAAACTGTTTTTT; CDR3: CASSLQGATNEKLFF
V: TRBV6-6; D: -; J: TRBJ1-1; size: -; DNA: TGTGCCAGCAGCCTTCAGGGTACTGAAGCTTTCTTT; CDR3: CASSLQGTEAFF
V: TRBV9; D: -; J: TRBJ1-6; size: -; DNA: TGTGCCAGCAGCGTAGACGGAAGTTTTGGACTGAACTCACCCCTCCACTTT; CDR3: CASSVDGSFGLNSPLHF
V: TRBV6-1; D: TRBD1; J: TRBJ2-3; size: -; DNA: TGTGCCAGCAGTGAAGTCCCAGGGGGCGCGGGCACAGATACGCAGTATTTT; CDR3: CASSEVPGGAGTDTQYF
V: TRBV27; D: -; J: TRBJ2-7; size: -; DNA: TGTGCCAGCAGTTTAAGGAGGCTGGGCCTCTACGAGCAGTACTTC; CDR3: CASSLRRLGLYEQYF
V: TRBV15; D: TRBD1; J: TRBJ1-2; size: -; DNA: TGTGCCACCAGCAGAAGACAGGGCTATGGCTACACCTTC; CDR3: CATSRRQGYGYTF
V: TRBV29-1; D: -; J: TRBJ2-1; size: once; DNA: TGCAGAGGTGATTCCCCCGTCGGGAATGAGCAGTTCTTC; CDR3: CRGDSPVGNEQFF
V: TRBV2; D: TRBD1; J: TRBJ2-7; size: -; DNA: TGTGCCAGCAGCTTACGGGACAGGGTAGAGAAGCAGTACTTC; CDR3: CASSLRDRVEKQYF
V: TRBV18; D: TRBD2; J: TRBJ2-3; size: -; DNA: TGTGCCAGCTCACCACCTAGCGGGGCCCTCCCAGAGACAGATACGCAGTATTTT; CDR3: CASSPPSGALPETDTQYF
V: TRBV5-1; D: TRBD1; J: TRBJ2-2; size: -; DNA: TGCGCCAGCAGCTTGTACCCACAGGGGCTGGTCACCGGGGAGCTGTTTTTT; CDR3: CASSLYPQGLVTGELFF
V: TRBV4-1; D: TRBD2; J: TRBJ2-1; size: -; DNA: TGCGCCAGCAGCCAAGTTACGACTAGCAACGCCTACAATGAGCAGTTCTTC; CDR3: CASSQVTTSNAYNEQFF
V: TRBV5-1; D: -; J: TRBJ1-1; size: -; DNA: TGCGCCAGCGGAGAAGCGGGCACTGAAGCTTTCTTT; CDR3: CASGEAGTEAFF
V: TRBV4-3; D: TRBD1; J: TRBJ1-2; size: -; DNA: TGCGCCAGCAGCCAACGCCGGGACAGGGGTCACAGTTATGGCTACACCTTC; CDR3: CASSQRRDRGHSYGYTF
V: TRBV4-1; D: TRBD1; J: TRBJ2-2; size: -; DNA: TGCGCCAGCAGCCTAAGGGGACAGGGCCTTCCCGGGGAGCTGTTTTTT; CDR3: CASSLRGQGLPGELFF
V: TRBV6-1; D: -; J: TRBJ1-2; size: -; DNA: TGTGCCAGCGGGGAGGGCACGACTTATGGCTACACCTTC; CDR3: CASGEGTTYGYTF
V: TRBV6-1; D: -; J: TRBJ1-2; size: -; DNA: TGTGCCAGCAGTGGCCTGACAGCTAACTATGGCTACACCTTC; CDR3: CASSGLTANYGYTF
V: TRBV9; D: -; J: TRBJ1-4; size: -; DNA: TGTGCCAGCAGCCTGACAGAGCTTAATGAAAAACTGTTTTTT; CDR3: CASSLTELNEKLFF
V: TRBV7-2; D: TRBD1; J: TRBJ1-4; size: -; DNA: TGTGCCAGCAGCTTAGATTGGGACAGGGACCCTGAAAAACTGTTTTTT; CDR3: CASSLDWDRDPEKLFF
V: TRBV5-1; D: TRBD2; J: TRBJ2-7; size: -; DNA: TGCGCCAGCAGCTTGGTTGGGACTAGCTTCCACGAGCAGTACTTC; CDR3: CASSLVGTSFHEQYF
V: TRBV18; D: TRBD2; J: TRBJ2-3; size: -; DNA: TGTGCCAGCTCACCAGCGGGGGACTGGTGCACAGATACGCAGTATTTT; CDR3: CASSPAGDWCTDTQYF
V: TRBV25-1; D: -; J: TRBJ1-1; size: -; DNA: TGTGCCAGCAGCTTCTTCGGGGTAGCTTTCTTT; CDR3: CASSFFGVAFF
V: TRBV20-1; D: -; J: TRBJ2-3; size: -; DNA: TGCAGTGCTGGAGGTGGCGATACGCAGTATTTT; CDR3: CSAGGGDTQYF
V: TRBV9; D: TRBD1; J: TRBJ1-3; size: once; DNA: TGTGCCAGCAGCGTAGCAAAGACAGGGGCTGGTGGAAACACCATATATTTT; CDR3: CASSVAKTGAGGNTIYF
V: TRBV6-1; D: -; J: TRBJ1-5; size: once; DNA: TGTGCCAGCTACAGCGGTTACAATCAGCCCCAGCATTTT; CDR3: CASYSGYNQPQHF
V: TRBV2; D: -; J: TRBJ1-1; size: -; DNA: TGTGCCAGCACCGGGGAGAACACTGAAGCTTTCTTT; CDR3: CASTGENTEAFF
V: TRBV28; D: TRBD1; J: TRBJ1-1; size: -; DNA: TGTGCCAGCAGTTTAGTCGCCAGGGGGCTCCCTGAAGCTTTCTTT; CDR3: CASSLVARGLPEAFF
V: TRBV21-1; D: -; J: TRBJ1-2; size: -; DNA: TGTGCCAGCAAGTGGACAGGAAATATTAACTATGGCTACACCTTC; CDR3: CASKWTGNINYGYTF
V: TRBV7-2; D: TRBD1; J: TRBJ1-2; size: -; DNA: TGTGCCAGCAGCTCGATTTGGACAGGGTTTGGCTACACCTTC; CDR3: CASSSIWTGFGYTF
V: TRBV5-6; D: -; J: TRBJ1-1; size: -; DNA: TGTGCCAGCAGCCCTACAGGGAAGGTCTATGAAGCTTTCTTT; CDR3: CASSPTGKVYEAFF
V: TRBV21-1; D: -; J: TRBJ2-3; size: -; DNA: TGTGCCAGCAGCCGTGACAGGCCGAGGATCGGTACGCAGTATTTT; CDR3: CASSRDRPRIGTQYF
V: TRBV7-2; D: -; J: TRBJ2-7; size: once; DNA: TGTGCCAGCAGCTTAAGTGGCACAGGCTCCAACGAGCAGTACTTC; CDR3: CASSLSGTGSNEQYF
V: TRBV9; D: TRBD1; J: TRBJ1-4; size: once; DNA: TGTGCCAGCAGCCCTACGGGGGACAGGGGCCATGAAAAACTGTTTTTT; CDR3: CASSPTGDRGHEKLFF
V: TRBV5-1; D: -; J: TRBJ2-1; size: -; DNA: TGCGCCAGCAGCTTGGCCAATGAGGCCAATGAGCAGTTCTTC; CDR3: CASSLANEANEQFF
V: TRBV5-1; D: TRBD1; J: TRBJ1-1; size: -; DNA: TGCGCCAGCAGCTTGGGTGACAGGGAGAACAGGACGACTGAAGCTTTCTTT; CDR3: CASSLGDRENRTTEAFF
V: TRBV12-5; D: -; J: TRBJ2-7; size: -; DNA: TGTGCTAGTGGTTTGGTATACGGGATCCCCTACGAGCAGTACTTC; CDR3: CASGLVYGIPYEQYF